The source of this T cell receptor beta chain is a study of vaccination and CD4 T cells after COVID-19. The Oncomine TCR Beta short-read assay was applied to DNA of cultured CD4+ T cells. Via MiXCR, TCRdb re-called the PCR reads, giving one row per CDR3 protein. The sample lists 15,000 to 25,000 distinct CDR3 sequences, roughly 51% seen once, with about 10% in the top ten. The treatment denotes: roughly ten-day PBMC culture with coronavirus spike peptide pools or control peptides (ViraFEST assay). On this clonotype: Its cognate antigen is unknown.

Germline CDR1 is SNHLY and CDR2 is FYNNEI. The CDR3 spans 15 residues. V was clipped by 4 bases and J by 11 bases; unmatched bases: 9. The chain carries TRBV2 and TRBJ1-6, with TRBD1 identical over 9 bases. The sequence was collected from a human donor who had recovered from COVID-19. The sequenced material came from CD4+ T cells from blood, cultured in vitro. CDR3 in DNA: TGTGCCAGCAGTGGAGGACAGGGGTTGGGGACACCCCTCCACTTT. It is translated as CASSGGQGLGTPLHF.